The present entry profiles one T cell receptor beta chain with its context. This sample stems from a study of cytomegalovirus exposure and HLA in healthy donors. Researchers ran the PCR with 60 Vbeta and 13 Jbeta primers. The protocol was immunoSEQ multiplex PCR, while the TCRdb copy is restricted to in-frame clones and leaves out a portion. Of approximately 160,000 clones listed, around 77% are singletons. Germline V gene lookup returns CDR1 MNHNS and CDR2 SASEGT. Trimming took off 6 bases at V and 0 bases at J, with 13 bases between the two ends. This CDR3 spans 15 amino acids. The source material was PBMCs. The genes are TRBV6-1 and TRBJ2-3; possible D gene TRBD1, 5 bases. The source of this sequence is a woman in her 40s in good health and CMV-seronegative. The CDR3 loop is CASRERQMSTDTQYF. The CDR3 DNA reads as TGTGCCAGCAGGGAGAGACAGATGAGCACAGATACGCAGTATTTT.